Each of the 27 T cell receptor beta chains below was sequenced from the same sample in a study of T cell responses to AZD1222 COVID-19 vaccine. The method was immunoSEQ multiplex PCR; TCRdb's version includes in-frame clones alone and lacks a portion of them. Of 90,000 to 150,000 clones listed, roughly 89% were seen once; the top ten hold more than 7.5%. The sample here was peripheral blood, taken on day 0 of AZD1222 vaccination. Receptors originate from an adult in good health.

The J gene is TRBJ1-1, the V gene TRBV7-3, with D hard to call. The CDR3 has 12 residues. V dropped 5 bases and J dropped 1 base, with 5 bases sitting between them. The germline CDR1 and CDR2 sequences are SGHTA and FQGTGA. The CDR3 nucleotides are TGTGCCAGCAGCGACCCGAACACTGAAGCTTTCTTT. Protein: CASSDPNTEAFF.

This chain connects TRBV5-5 to TRBJ1-4, with 8 bases matching TRBD1. Germline CDR1 and CDR2: SGHKS and YYEKEE (reference sequence). Losses at the gene ends were 6 bases for V and 3 bases for J; bases not matched to a gene: 13. The CDR3 spans 17 residues. The CDR3 bases are TGTGCCAGCACTATTAACCCGAGGACAGGGTCTAATGAAAAACTGTTTTTT. Translation gives CASTINPRTGSNEKLFF.

This clone was recorded only once. The rearrangement links TRBV18 to TRBJ2-1; 9 nucleotides agree with TRBD2. V was clipped by 6 bases and J by 2 bases; unmatched bases: 5. Looked up from germline, CDR1 is KGHSH and CDR2 is LQKENI. This CDR3 has 15 amino acids. CDR3 amino acids: CASSRGGGPYNEQFF. The CDR3 coding sequence is TGTGCCAGCTCTCGCGGGGGGGGCCCCTACAATGAGCAGTTCTTC.

The V and J genes are TRBV14 and TRBJ1-3; D is uncertain. The CDR3 is 17 residues long. Trimming shortened V by 0 bases and J by 4 bases, and 16 bases separated the two germline ends. Germline CDR1 SGHDN, CDR2 FVKESK. The CDR3 bases are TGTGCCAGCAGCCAAGATCACGCCCGTATGGCCGGAAACACCATATATTTT. This gives the protein CASSQDHARMAGNTIYF.

Turning to this clone: Different DNA sequences within this sample yield the same CDR3. The chain employs TRBV7-9 and TRBJ2-3, with 9 bases that match TRBD2. The germline V gene has CDR1 SEHNR and CDR2 FQNEAQ (reference sequence). The J segment lost 6 bases and the V segment lost 2 bases, leaving 3 bases of the junction unmatched. The CDR3 has 14 residues. The CDR3 loop reads CASSLSGGRDTQYF. In nucleotides, the CDR3 is TGTGCCAGCAGCTTAAGCGGGGGGCGGGATACGCAGTATTTT.

The gene calls are TRBV4-2 and TRBJ2-7, with 10 bases matching TRBD2. The CDR3 has 16 amino acids. The germline V gene encodes CDR1 LGHNA and CDR2 YNFKEQ. The V gene end was trimmed by 4 bases and the J gene end by 3 bases; junction bases not matched to a gene: 9. The CDR3 DNA reads TGTGCCAGCAGCCGGGAGCGGGGGGGCAGTTTCTACGAGCAGTACTTC. Translating gives CASSRERGGSFYEQYF.

The V gene is TRBV27, the J gene TRBJ1-1, with D tentatively TRBD1 (5 bases). Trimming left V 6 bases short and J 0 bases short, with 11 bases between. From germline, CDR1 is MNHEY and CDR2 SMNVEV (reference sequence). The CDR3 has 14 residues. The DNA of the CDR3 is TGTGCCAGCAGGGGAGCGGGGCTGAACACTGAAGCTTTCTTT. Encoded protein: CASRGAGLNTEAFF.

The V and J genes are TRBV7-5 and TRBJ2-2; the DNA was not compared with TRBD1, the D call given in the table. TRBV7-5 is annotated as a pseudogene. This CDR3 spans 20 amino acids. The CDR3: CARSPGGAWSLGENTGELFF. For the CDR3, the DNA is TGTGCCAGAAGCCCAGGGGGCGCTTGGTCTCTAGGGGAAAACACCGGGGAGCTGTTTTTT.

V and J are TRBV28 and TRBJ1-4; D call uncertain. This CDR3 has 14 amino acids. Trimming removed 3 bases from V and 5 bases from J, with 10 bases in between. Germline V gene lookup returns CDR1 MDHEN and CDR2 SYDVKM. Written as DNA, the CDR3 is TGTGCCAGCAGTTTGCGGCGGAGAAATGAAAAACTGTTTTTT. Protein sequence: CASSLRRRNEKLFF.

This chain joins TRBV3-1 (or the pseudogene TRBV3-2) and TRBJ2-1; D may correspond to TRBD1 or TRBD2 (5 bases each). CDR1 and CDR2 (germline): LGHDT, YNNKEL (reference sequence). Trimming left V 2 bases short and J 8 bases short, with 7 bases between. The CDR3 has 12 amino acids. CDR3 protein: CASSQLGDEQFF. The CDR3 nucleotides are TGTGCCAGCAGCCAATTGGGGGATGAGCAGTTCTTC.

The chain carries TRBV6-5 and TRBJ1-3; D perhaps matches TRBD1 (5 bases). In germline, CDR1 is MNHEY, CDR2 SVGAGI. Trimming took off 6 bases at V and 4 bases at J, with 13 bases between the two ends. This CDR3 spans 14 amino acids. The CDR3 protein is CASSPRVPGNTIYF. In DNA, the CDR3 is TGTGCCAGCAGCCCCAGGGTACCCGGAAACACCATATATTTT.

The V and J genes are TRBV18 and TRBJ1-1; maybe TRBD1 (5 bases). The V and J ends lost 6 bases and 3 bases respectively, with 14 bases between them. This CDR3 is built from 14 residues. Looked up from germline, CDR1 is KGHSH and CDR2 is LQKENI. CDR3 in DNA: TGTGCCAGCTCTCAGAGATCGGGGGACACTGAAGCTTTCTTT. This translates into CASSQRSGDTEAFF.

The chain has TRBV5-4 and TRBJ1-2; D not resolved. Per germline, CDR1 SGHNT and CDR2 YYREEE (reference sequence). Trimming left V 5 bases short and J 8 bases short, with 16 bases between. The CDR3 has 13 amino acids. The CDR3 DNA reads TGTGCCAGCAGTTCAACTCGTACGTGGGGCTACACCTTC. As protein: CASSSTRTWGYTF.

This rearrangement joins TRBV2 to TRBJ2-1; D gene unclear. CDR3 length: 11 residues. CDR1 and CDR2 from the germline V gene are SNHLY and FYNNEI. Deletions cut 4 bases from V and 8 bases from J, with 6 bases between. CDR3 in DNA: TGTGCCAGCAGTGTACTGGATGAGCAGTTCTTC. Its protein product is CASSVLDEQFF.

J is TRBJ2-4 and V is TRBV5-8, with 8 bases fitting TRBD1. CDR1 is SGHTS and CDR2 is YDEGEE in the germline V gene. The CDR3 has 17 residues. The ends lost 5 bases at V and 3 bases at J; junction bases unmatched: 13. CDR3 in amino acids: CASRTGQVISSKNIQYF. The CDR3 region has the DNA TGTGCCAGCAGAACGGGACAGGTGATAAGTAGCAAAAACATTCAGTACTTC.

As DNA, the CDR3 is TGTGCCAGCAGTTACCTCGGGGGCGGCCGAGAGACCCAGTACTTC. Protein sequence: CASSYLGGGRETQYF. The chain joins TRBV6-2 or TRBV6-3 to TRBJ2-5; D possibly matches TRBD1 or TRBD2 (6 bases each). Germline V gives CDR1 MNHEY, CDR2 SVGEGT. V lost 2 bases, J lost 4 bases, and 14 bases lay in between. This CDR3 is 15 amino acids long.

The chain carries TRBV30 and TRBJ1-1, with 7 bases fitting TRBD1. With 0 bases clipped from V and 1 base from J, the junction kept 5 bases outside the gene matches. Per germline, CDR1 GTSNPN and CDR2 SVGIG (reference sequence). This CDR3 has 15 residues. The CDR3: CAWSVWDRWNTEAFF. CDR3 sequence (DNA): TGTGCCTGGAGTGTTTGGGACAGATGGAACACTGAAGCTTTCTTT.

CDR3 in DNA: TGTGCCAGCAGTTTCTGGGGGACAGGGAACACCGGGGAGCTGTTTTTT. Residues: CASSFWGTGNTGELFF. The J gene is TRBJ2-2, the V gene TRBV27; 8 positions match TRBD1. CDR3 size: 16 residues. V shed 3 bases and J 1 base; nucleotides not matched to a gene: 4. The germline V gene encodes CDR1 MNHEY and CDR2 SMNVEV (reference sequence).

The chain links TRBV10-3 to TRBJ2-3; a weak D match, TRBD2 (6 bases). Germline V CDR1 and CDR2: ENHRY, SYGVKD. This CDR3 is 14 amino acids long. Between the trimmed V and J ends, which lost 8 bases and 5 bases, there was a span of 17 bases. The CDR3, as DNA: TGTGCCATCGGCTCACTCACGGGGGAAGATACGCAGTATTTT. It translates to CAIGSLTGEDTQYF.

The chain couples TRBV5-4 to TRBJ1-5; D possibly corresponds to TRBD1 (5 bases). Germline CDR1 SGHNT, CDR2 YYREEE (reference sequence). This CDR3 is built from 16 residues. Between the trimmed V and J ends, which lost 2 bases and 3 bases, there was a span of 15 bases. The DNA for the CDR3 is TGTGCCAGCAGCTTCGGCTCGGGGGTGGACAATCAGCCCCAGCATTTT. Translation: CASSFGSGVDNQPQHF.

The rearrangement links TRBV6-5 to TRBJ2-7; 9 bases are a match to TRBD1. The junction had 7 bases not matched to a gene; V was cut back by 6 bases and J by 1 base. The CDR3 extends over 15 amino acids. CDR1 MNHEY and CDR2 SVGAGI come from the germline V gene. CDR3 in DNA: TGTGCCAGCAGCTCCTTCGGGACAGGGTCCTACGAGCAGTACTTC. It codes for CASSSFGTGSYEQYF.

This chain connects TRBV28 to TRBJ2-1, with a weak D call TRBD2 (7 bases). This CDR3 region has 13 residues. CDR1 and CDR2 (germline): MDHEN, SYDVKM. V was cut by 3 bases and J by 8 bases, with 11 bases left in between. DNA for the CDR3: TGTGCCAGCAGTTTGGGGGGGGCGTATGAGCAGTTCTTC. This sequence encodes CASSLGGAYEQFF.

The chain links TRBV20-1 to TRBJ1-6, with D unclear. Germline V gives CDR1 DFQATT, CDR2 SNEGSKA (reference sequence). With 3 bases removed from V and 10 bases from J, the gap between germline ends came to 16 bases. This CDR3 has 14 amino acids. The CDR3 DNA follows: TGCAGTGCTAGTACGGTTTTGGCTGGCTCACCCCTCCACTTT. It specifies CSASTVLAGSPLHF.

This chain connects TRBV30 to TRBJ2-1; tentative D call: TRBD1 (7 bases). Germline-derived CDR1 and CDR2 are GTSNPN and SVGIG (reference sequence). This CDR3 region has 13 residues. The V end was cut by 4 bases, the J end by 7 bases, with 14 bases between. As DNA, the CDR3 is TGTGCCTGGACAGGGGGGTTAAGGAATGAGCAGTTCTTC. Its translation is CAWTGGLRNEQFF.

Regarding this clone: A junction end diverges from the germline sequence, so it may reflect a read error. The genes are TRBV7-7 and TRBJ2-5, with a weak D call TRBD1 (7 bases). The CDR3 has 15 residues. CDR1 SSHAT and CDR2 FNYEAQ come from the germline V gene (reference sequence). For the CDR3, the DNA is TGTGCTAGCAGCCCAGGAGGAGGGGGCGTAGAGACCCAGTACTTC. Translating it yields CASSPGGGGVETQYF. The variable domain in full, completed from reference TRBV7-7 and TRBJ2-5, reads GAGVSQSPRYKVTKRGQDVTLRCDPISSHATLYWYQQALGQGPEFLTYFNYEAQPDKSGLPSDRFSAERPEGSISTLTIQRTEQRDSAMYRCASSPGGGGVETQYFGPGTRLLVL.

The genes are TRBV28 and TRBJ2-4, with D tentatively TRBD1 or TRBD2 (6 bases each). Germline-derived CDR1 and CDR2 are MDHEN and SYDVKM. Trimming took 3 bases from V and 1 from J, leaving 16 bases between them. The CDR3 loop spans 17 amino acids. CDR3 sequence (DNA): TGTGCCAGCAGTTTTAGTTATGGGGGGCTTGCCAAAAACATTCAGTACTTC. As protein: CASSFSYGGLAKNIQYF.

The gene calls are TRBV2 and TRBJ2-6; TRBD1 aligns across 9 bases. Looked up from germline, CDR1 is SNHLY and CDR2 is FYNNEI. Trimming at V came to 7 bases and at J to 0 bases, leaving 7 bases not matched to a gene. The CDR3 totals 17 residues. CDR3 residues: CASTRTGDYSGANVLTF. CDR3 sequence (DNA): TGTGCCAGCACCAGGACAGGGGATTACTCTGGGGCCAACGTCCTGACTTTC.